The clone carrying this T cell receptor beta chain was detected ten times or more. Its antigen is as yet unknown. TCRdb reprocessed the reads with MiXCR, giving one entry per CDR3 protein. The table has fewer than 250,000 distinct CDR3 sequences, 9% to 15% seen once; the top ten hold 1.6%. V dropped 3 bases and J dropped 4; count of bases not matched to a gene: 17. The germline gives CDR1 SGHTA, CDR2 FQGTGA. The CDR3 sequence is 19 residues long. These data originate in a study of T cell repertoires in cytomegalovirus infection. Study context: CMV infection together with matching HLA type was indicated by public TCR beta signatures.

Study conclusions and caveats: Identification of carriers of CMV plus the relevant HLA was performed using cumulative public TCR beta family frequency. There were HLA-C-restricted CMV-specific TCR beta clonotypes dominating the ex vivo response.

This clonotype was obtained from a human donor in good health (CMV status not recorded). Some clones in this sample may be carry-over from other donors' samples. The specimen was PBMCs. The gene calls are TRBV7-3 and TRBJ2-3, with 9 bases matching TRBD2. DNA of the CDR3: TGTGCCAGCAGCTTGACAGGGAGGTTAGCGGGAGAAAAGGCAGATACGCAGTATTTT. Translating it yields CASSLTGRLAGEKADTQYF.